This is a list of T cell receptor beta chains from one sample in a study of blood T cell repertoires in COVID-19. Assay: immunoSEQ multiplex PCR; the TCRdb copy retains only in-frame clones and omits some. The sample lists about 15,000 clones; 70% to 90% were seen once. Sequenced: peripheral blood. The receptors here all came from a man aged 70 or older in a cohort sampled during active COVID-19. The CDR3 runs from the conserved cysteine through the conserved F or W. A D gene is named only where the DNA matches it firmly. Some rows mark clone size as missing; the rest say once, few, many or name a class of expanded clone.

v_gene	j_gene	d_gene	abundance	CDR3nt	CDR3aa
TRBV5-4	TRBJ2-5	-	-	TGTGCCAGCAGCCCGCAGACAGGAGTAGAGACCCAGTACTTC	CASSPQTGVETQYF
TRBV5-1	TRBJ2-3	-	few	TGCGCCAGCAGCTACCTTCTAGCACTTAGCACAGATACGCAGTATTTT	CASSYLLALSTDTQYF
TRBV7-2	TRBJ1-5	-	-	TGTGCCAGCAGCACCCAGGGTTATAGCAATCAGCCCCAGCATTTT	CASSTQGYSNQPQHF
TRBV30	TRBJ2-1	TRBD1	once	TGTGCCTGGAGTGTGGGGACAGGGGGACTGGACAATGAGCAGTTCTTC	CAWSVGTGGLDNEQFF
TRBV4-1	TRBJ2-6	-	-	TGCGCCAGCCGGGGGAGTCCTGGGGCCAACGTCCTGACTTTC	CASRGSPGANVLTF
TRBV19	TRBJ2-5	-	-	TGTGCCAGTAGTAAAAGCAGAGGGCACGAAGCCCAGTACTTC	CASSKSRGHEAQYF
TRBV6-5	TRBJ2-1	TRBD2	-	TGTGCCAGACCGGGGACTAGCGGGATGGTTGAGCAGTTCTTC	CARPGTSGMVEQFF
TRBV29-1	TRBJ1-5	-	once	TGCAGCGTTGATTCGGGGGGCAATCAGCCCCAGCATTTT	CSVDSGGNQPQHF
TRBV4-3	TRBJ2-1	TRBD1	-	TGCGCCAGCAGCCCGTCCTGGCAGGGGGCGAGTGAGCAGTTCTTC	CASSPSWQGASEQFF
TRBV28	TRBJ2-5	TRBD2	-	TGTGCCAGCAGTTTTAGCGGGAGTGCAGAGACCCAGTACTTC	CASSFSGSAETQYF
TRBV6-4	TRBJ1-6	-	-	TGTGCCAGCAGTGAGGAGTATAATTCACCCCTCCACTTT	CASSEEYNSPLHF
TRBV19	TRBJ2-2	-	-	TGTGCCAGTACCGTCAGGGGAACCGGGGAGCTGTTTTTT	CASTVRGTGELFF
TRBV28	TRBJ2-7	-	-	TGTGCCAGCAGTTTGCGACAGTCGGGTTACGAGCAGTACTTC	CASSLRQSGYEQYF
TRBV12-5	TRBJ2-5	-	-	TGTGCTAGTAGTACCAGTGCCTCGGAGGGGACCCAGTACTTC	CASSTSASEGTQYF
TRBV2	TRBJ1-1	-	once	TGTGCCAGCAGTGTCGACCTAGCCACTGAAGCTTTCTTT	CASSVDLATEAFF
TRBV6-5	TRBJ2-6	TRBD1	once	TGTGCCAGCAGGGGGACAGGGACTCACGTCCTGACTTTC	CASRGTGTHVLTF
TRBV15	TRBJ2-2	TRBD2	-	TGTGCCACCAGCACGGGACTAGCGGGAGATTTCGGGGAGCTGTTTTTT	CATSTGLAGDFGELFF
TRBV2	TRBJ1-3	TRBD1	-	TGTGCCAGCAGGTCGGACAGGGGGCTTGGAAACACCATATATTTT	CASRSDRGLGNTIYF
TRBV7-9	TRBJ1-1	-	-	TGTGCCAGCAGCTCCCGGCGGTGGCAGATGAACACTGAAGCTTTCTTT	CASSSRRWQMNTEAFF
TRBV28	TRBJ2-3	-	-	TGTGCCAGCAGTTTATCCCCTACAGATACGCAGTATTTT	CASSLSPTDTQYF
TRBV30	TRBJ1-5	TRBD1	few	TGTGCCTGGACCCTAACAGGGGATCGCAATCAGCCCCAGCATTTT	CAWTLTGDRNQPQHF
TRBV29-1	TRBJ1-2	-	-	TGCAGCGTCGGAGGTTGGCAGGAGACAAACTATGGCTACACCTTC	CSVGGWQETNYGYTF
TRBV29-1	TRBJ2-4	TRBD1	-	TGCAGCGTAACCACAGGGGGCGGCAAAAACATTCAGTACTTC	CSVTTGGGKNIQYF
TRBV14	TRBJ2-1	-	-	TGTGCCACCAGCTCGACTAGTGTCAGTGAGCAGTTCTTC	CATSSTSVSEQFF
TRBV2	TRBJ2-7	-	-	TGTGCCAGCAGTGATGGTCTAGCGTCCTACGAGCAGTACTTC	CASSDGLASYEQYF
TRBV30	TRBJ2-7	TRBD2	-	TGTGCCTGGATGGGGGGGGTCGAGCAGTACTTC	CAWMGGVEQYF
TRBV2	TRBJ2-1	TRBD1	-	TGTGCCAGCAGTGATGAAAGGGGGCGTGGGGGTGAGCAGTTCTTC	CASSDERGRGGEQFF
TRBV18	TRBJ2-7	-	-	TGTGCCAGCTCACCCCAGTGGGGACTCATAGGGGACGAGCAGTACTTC	CASSPQWGLIGDEQYF
TRBV30	TRBJ2-7	-	-	TGTGCCTGGAGTGATCAGAAGCGGAGAACCTACGAGCAGTACTTC	CAWSDQKRRTYEQYF
TRBV7-9	TRBJ2-5	TRBD2	-	TGTGCCAGCAGCATGTGGGATTATGCTAGCGGGAGTCGGAGACAAGAGACCCAGTACTTC	CASSMWDYASGSRRQETQYF
TRBV19	TRBJ2-3	-	-	TGTGCCAGTAGTATTCGGGACTCCAGCACAGATACGCAGTATTTT	CASSIRDSSTDTQYF
TRBV6-5	TRBJ2-7	-	once	TGTGCCAGCAGTTACCGGCCAGGGACCTACGAGCAGTACTTC	CASSYRPGTYEQYF
TRBV6-4	TRBJ2-7	TRBD1	few	TGTGCCAGCAGTAAGACAGGGACGGGGGAGCAGTACTTC	CASSKTGTGEQYF
TRBV7-8	TRBJ2-3	-	-	TGTGCCAGCAGCTTAACACAGAACCCTAGCACAGATACGCAGTATTTT	CASSLTQNPSTDTQYF
TRBV2	TRBJ1-2	-	-	TGTGCCAGCAGGAGGACAGACCAACCTAACTATGGCTACACCTTC	CASRRTDQPNYGYTF
TRBV28	TRBJ1-5	TRBD1	-	TGTGCCAGCCACCGACAGGGCTTAAATCAGCCCCAGCATTTT	CASHRQGLNQPQHF
TRBV12-5	TRBJ2-1	TRBD1	-	TGTGCTAGTGGTTTGGTAATCCGGGACAGGGTGCTAGGTAGTGGGGACCAATACAATGAGCAGTTCTTC	CASGLVIRDRVLGSGDQYNEQFF
TRBV29-1	TRBJ2-2	-	few	TGCAGCGTATCTACAGCGGGTTTGAACGGGGAGCTGTTTTTT	CSVSTAGLNGELFF
TRBV27	TRBJ2-3	TRBD2	-	TGTGCCAGCAGTTTGATAGCGGGGAACACAGATACGCAGTATTTT	CASSLIAGNTDTQYF
TRBV3-1/TRBV3-2	TRBJ2-2	-	-	TGTGCCAGCAGCCGGGGGGACACCGGGGAGCTGTTTTTT	CASSRGDTGELFF
TRBV6-2/TRBV6-3	TRBJ2-1	-	once	TGTGCCAGCAGTTACTCGGGGGCCCCGGGTGGGAATGAGCAGTTCTTC	CASSYSGAPGGNEQFF
TRBV28	TRBJ1-2	-	-	TGTGCCAGCAGTTTACCCCCGTATCAGGGGAACGGCTACACCTTC	CASSLPPYQGNGYTF
TRBV7-9	TRBJ2-5	-	-	TGTGCCAGCAGCTGGGGGGGCGGTGAGACCCAGTACTTC	CASSWGGGETQYF
TRBV6-7	TRBJ2-5	TRBD1	-	TGTGCCAGCAGTTACAGGGGGCAGATTCAAGAGACCCAGTACTTC	CASSYRGQIQETQYF
TRBV2	TRBJ2-5	TRBD1	-	TGTGCCAGCGCAGTGCCTCCTACAGGGGCCTTCCAAGAGACCCAGTACTTC	CASAVPPTGAFQETQYF
TRBV5-1	TRBJ2-7	-	-	TGCGCCAGCAGCTTGGTGGCATCCTCCTACGAGCAGTACTTC	CASSLVASSYEQYF
TRBV7-6	TRBJ2-7	TRBD2	-	TGTGCCAGCAGCTTGTTTAGCGGGATCTCGGGGGAGCAGTACTTC	CASSLFSGISGEQYF
TRBV4-2	TRBJ2-7	TRBD2	-	TGTGCCAGCAGCCAAGATCTGCTCTCAACTAGCGGCCTCTCCTACGAGCAGTACTTC	CASSQDLLSTSGLSYEQYF
TRBV3-1/TRBV3-2	TRBJ2-1	-	-	TGTGCCAGCAGCCAAGATGCCGGGTATGAGCAGTTCTTC	CASSQDAGYEQFF
TRBV5-8	TRBJ1-1	-	once	TGTGCCAGCAGTTTGAGACAGGTTCAAGCTTTCTTT	CASSLRQVQAFF
TRBV4-1	TRBJ2-3	TRBD2	once	TGCGCCAGCAGCCAAGTAGGACTAGCCGTCCCCGATACGCAGTATTTT	CASSQVGLAVPDTQYF
TRBV28	TRBJ2-1	TRBD2	-	TGTGCCAGCAGTTCGGTCCAGGCTAGCGGGCGTTACAATGAGCAGTTCTTC	CASSSVQASGRYNEQFF
TRBV3-1/TRBV3-2	TRBJ1-2	TRBD1	-	TGTGCCAGCAGCGCGACAGGGGTGGATGGCTACACCTTC	CASSATGVDGYTF
TRBV7-3	TRBJ2-2	TRBD1	-	TGTGCCAGCAGCTTAGGGCCCAGGGGGCTTATCACCGGGGAGCTGTTTTTT	CASSLGPRGLITGELFF
TRBV4-1	TRBJ2-3	TRBD2	-	TGCGCCAGCAGCCAAGCCGGGAGGGGACTTGAAGATACGCAGTATTTT	CASSQAGRGLEDTQYF
TRBV30	TRBJ2-1	-	-	TGTGCCTGGAGTCTCGCTAGCCGCAATGAGCAGTTCTTC	CAWSLASRNEQFF
TRBV28	TRBJ2-3	-	-	TGTGCCAGCAGGAAGGCCGGGGACTCCTCGTGGGGCACAGATACGCAGTATTTT	CASRKAGDSSWGTDTQYF
TRBV4-1	TRBJ1-4	-	-	TGCGCCAGCAGCCAAGATAGGGCAGGGTGGAGTAATGAAAGACTGTTTTTT	CASSQDRAGWSNERLFF
TRBV5-1	TRBJ2-2	-	-	TGCGCCAGCAGCTTGGCCAGTTTCGGGAGCCTGAACACCGGGGAGCTGTTTTTT	CASSLASFGSLNTGELFF
TRBV9	TRBJ2-7	TRBD1	-	TGTGCCAGCAGCGTGAGGGACAGGGGCACCTACGAGCAGTACTTC	CASSVRDRGTYEQYF